The clone carrying this TCR beta chain was observed a few times. V was pared by 3 bases and J by 6 bases, with 2 bases of the junction left unmatched. CDR3 length: 13 amino acids. Preparation of the TCRbeta library was carried out with unique molecular identifiers. TCRdb fed the PCR reads into MiXCR, producing one record per CDR3 protein. Here the sample spans approximately 400,000 distinct CDR3 sequences, 11% being singletons. These data are taken from a study of T-cell reconstitution after alpha-beta-depleted transplantation in children. The receptor was isolated from a human donor who donated a stem cell graft to a child with acute myeloid leukemia. Sequencing used PBMCs from the stem cell graft donor, obtained from the stem cell graft. The genes are TRBV12-3 or TRBV12-4 and TRBJ2-1; 7 positions agree with TRBD2. CDR3 bases: TGTGCCAGCAGTTTTTGGGGGGGCAATGAGCAGTTCTTC. It specifies CASSFWGGNEQFF.